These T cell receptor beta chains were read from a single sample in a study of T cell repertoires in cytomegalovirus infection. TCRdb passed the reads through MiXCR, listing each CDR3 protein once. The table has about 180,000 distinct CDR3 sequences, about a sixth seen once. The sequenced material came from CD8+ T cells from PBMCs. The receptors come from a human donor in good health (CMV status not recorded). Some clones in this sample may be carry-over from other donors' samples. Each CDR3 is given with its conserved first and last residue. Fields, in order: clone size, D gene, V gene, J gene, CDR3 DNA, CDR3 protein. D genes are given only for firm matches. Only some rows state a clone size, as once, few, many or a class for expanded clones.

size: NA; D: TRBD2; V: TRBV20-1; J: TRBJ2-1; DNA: TGCAGTGCTAGAGATTTGAAACGGGGGGGCCAGAATGAGCAGTTCTTC; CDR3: CSARDLKRGGQNEQFF
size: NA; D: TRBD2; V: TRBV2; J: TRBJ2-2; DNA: TGTGCCAGCAGTGCAAGCGGGGTGAACACCGGGGAGCTGTTTTTT; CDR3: CASSASGVNTGELFF
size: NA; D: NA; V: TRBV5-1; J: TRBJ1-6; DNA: TGCGCCAGCAGCTGGGGGAATGAACTTTCACCCCTCCACTTT; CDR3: CASSWGNELSPLHF
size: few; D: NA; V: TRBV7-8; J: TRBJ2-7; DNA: TGTGCCAGCAGCTGGGGACCCACCTACGAGCAGTACTTC; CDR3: CASSWGPTYEQYF
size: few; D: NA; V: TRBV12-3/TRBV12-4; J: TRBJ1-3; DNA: TGTGCCAGCAGTCCGAACTTTGGAAACACCATATATTTT; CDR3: CASSPNFGNTIYF
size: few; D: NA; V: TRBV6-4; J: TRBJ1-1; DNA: TGTGCCAGCAGTGAAGGGGAGAACACTGAAGCTTTCTTT; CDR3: CASSEGENTEAFF
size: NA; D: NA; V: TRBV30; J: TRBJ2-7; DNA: TGTGCCTGGAGATGGGGCTACGAGCAGTACTTC; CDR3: CAWRWGYEQYF
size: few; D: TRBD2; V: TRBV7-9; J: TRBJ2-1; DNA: TGTGCCAGCAGCTCCGGGACTAGCGGATACAATGAGCAGTTCTTC; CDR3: CASSSGTSGYNEQFF
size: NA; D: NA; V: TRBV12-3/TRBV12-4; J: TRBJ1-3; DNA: TGTGCCAGCAGTCCCGTCGGGGCATCAACTGGAAACACCATATATTTT; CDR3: CASSPVGASTGNTIYF
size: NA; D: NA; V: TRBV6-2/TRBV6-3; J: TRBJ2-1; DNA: TGTGCCAGCAGTATAAACCGGGGCCCATACAATGAGCAGTTCTTC; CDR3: CASSINRGPYNEQFF
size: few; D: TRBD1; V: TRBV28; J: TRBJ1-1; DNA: TGTGCCAGCAGTCTCCCAGGGGGAGATTTCACTGAAGCTTTCTTT; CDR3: CASSLPGGDFTEAFF
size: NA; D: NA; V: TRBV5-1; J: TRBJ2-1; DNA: TGCGCCAGCAGCCCGGAACCCCCTACGACAGCCGACAATGAGCAGTTCTTC; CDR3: CASSPEPPTTADNEQFF
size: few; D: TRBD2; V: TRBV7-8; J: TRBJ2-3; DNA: TGTGCCAGCAGCTCACTAGCGGAGGCCAGCACAGATACGCAGTATTTT; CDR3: CASSSLAEASTDTQYF
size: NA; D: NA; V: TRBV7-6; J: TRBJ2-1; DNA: TGTGCCAGCAGCCCATACAGTGGGCACAGGTACAATGAGCAGTTCTTC; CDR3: CASSPYSGHRYNEQFF
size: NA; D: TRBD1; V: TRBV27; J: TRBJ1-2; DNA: TGTGCCAGCAGCCCAAGGCCCCAGGGGGGTGGCTACACCTTC; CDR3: CASSPRPQGGGYTF
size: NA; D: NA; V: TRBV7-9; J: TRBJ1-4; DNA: TGTGCCAGCATCGCCGGGGCCCCCGGAAAGGAAAAACTGTTTTTT; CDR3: CASIAGAPGKEKLFF
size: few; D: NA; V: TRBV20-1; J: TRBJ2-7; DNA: TGCAGTGCTAGAGATACTGACAGGCCCTATTCCTACGAGCAGTACTTC; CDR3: CSARDTDRPYSYEQYF
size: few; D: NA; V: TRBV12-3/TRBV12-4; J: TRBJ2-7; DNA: TGTGCCAGCAGCCCCACGGCACCCTCCTACGAGCAGTACTTC; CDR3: CASSPTAPSYEQYF
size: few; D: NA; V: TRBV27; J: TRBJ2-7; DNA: TGTGCCAGCAGTCCTACACAGGGTCTGGCCTCCTACGAGCAGTACTTC; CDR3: CASSPTQGLASYEQYF
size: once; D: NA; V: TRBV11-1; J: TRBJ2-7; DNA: TGTGCCAGCAGCTTAGGTTCCCAGTCAAAGTACTTC; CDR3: CASSLGSQSKYF
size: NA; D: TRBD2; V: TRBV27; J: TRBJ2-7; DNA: TGTGCCGTAGCGGGTTCCCCCTACGAGCAGTACTTC; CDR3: CAVAGSPYEQYF
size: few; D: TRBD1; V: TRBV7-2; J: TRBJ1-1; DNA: TGTGCCAGCAGCTTAGTATCCAGGGGGAGAGTGAACACTGAAGCTTTCTTT; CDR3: CASSLVSRGRVNTEAFF
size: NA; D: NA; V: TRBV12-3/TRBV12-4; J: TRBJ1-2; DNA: TGTGCCAGCAGTCCCTTTGGCACGAGCAACTATGGCTACACCTTC; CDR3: CASSPFGTSNYGYTF
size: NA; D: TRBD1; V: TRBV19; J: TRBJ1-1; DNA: TGTGCCAGTAGTCCCCGGGACAGGCTAGTGAACACTGAAGCTTTCTTT; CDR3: CASSPRDRLVNTEAFF
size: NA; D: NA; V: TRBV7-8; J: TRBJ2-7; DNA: TGTGCCAGCAGCTCAACGACGGGCCTCTACTACGAGCAGTACTTC; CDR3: CASSSTTGLYYEQYF
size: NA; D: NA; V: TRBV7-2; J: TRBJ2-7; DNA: TGTGCCAGCAGCTTAGATATGTTTTCCTACGAGCAGTACTTC; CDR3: CASSLDMFSYEQYF
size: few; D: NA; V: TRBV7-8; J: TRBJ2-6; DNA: TGTGCCAGCAGCCACCTGGTCCCATACTCTGGGGCCAACGTCCTGACTTTC; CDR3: CASSHLVPYSGANVLTF
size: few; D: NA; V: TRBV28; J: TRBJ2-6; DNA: TGTGCCAGCAGTTTAACGGACACTGCTGGGGCCAACGTCCTGACTTTC; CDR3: CASSLTDTAGANVLTF
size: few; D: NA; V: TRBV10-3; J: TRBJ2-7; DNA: TGTGCCATCGCTGACCCATACGAGCAGTACTTC; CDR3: CAIADPYEQYF
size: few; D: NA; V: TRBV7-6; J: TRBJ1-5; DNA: TGTGCCAGCAGCTTAGCGGCAGGGAGTCATCAGCCCCAGCATTTT; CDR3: CASSLAAGSHQPQHF
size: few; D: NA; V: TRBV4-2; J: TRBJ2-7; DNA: TGTGCCAGCAGCCAACTTGTCGATAGCTCCTACGAGCAGTACTTC; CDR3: CASSQLVDSSYEQYF
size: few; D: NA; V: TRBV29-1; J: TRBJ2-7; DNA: TGCAGCGTTTTAATGGGGGGCTCCTACGAGCAGTACTTC; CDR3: CSVLMGGSYEQYF
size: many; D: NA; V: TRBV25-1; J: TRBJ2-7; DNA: TGTGCCAGCCATCGGACGGGCTACGAGCAGTACTTC; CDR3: CASHRTGYEQYF
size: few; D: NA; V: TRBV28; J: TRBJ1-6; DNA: TGTGCCAGCAGGATTCTGTCGGGACTCGATAATTCACCCCTCCACTTT; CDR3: CASRILSGLDNSPLHF
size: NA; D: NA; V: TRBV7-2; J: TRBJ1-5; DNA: TGTGCCAGCAGCTTGTCATGGGGAGGGAGATATAGCAATCAGCCCCAGCATTTT; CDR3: CASSLSWGGRYSNQPQHF
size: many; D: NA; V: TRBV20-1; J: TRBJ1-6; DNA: TGCAGTGCTAGAGAGGCACAGGAAAATTCACCCCTCCACTTT; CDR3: CSAREAQENSPLHF
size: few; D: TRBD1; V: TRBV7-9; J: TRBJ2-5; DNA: TGTGCCAGCAGCTTGGCGACAGGGCGAAGGACTGGGGAGACCCAGTACTTC; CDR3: CASSLATGRRTGETQYF
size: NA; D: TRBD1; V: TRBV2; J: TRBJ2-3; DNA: TGTGCCAGCGTCGACAGGGGTACGAAGACAGATACGCAGTATTTT; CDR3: CASVDRGTKTDTQYF
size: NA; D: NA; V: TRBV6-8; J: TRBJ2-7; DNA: TGTGCCAGCAGTCAGCCGGGCACGGGGGCCTACGAGCAGTACTTC; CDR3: CASSQPGTGAYEQYF
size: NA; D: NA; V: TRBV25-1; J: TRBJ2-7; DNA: TGTGCCAGCAGTGAACTGGGGGACTACGAGCAGTACTTC; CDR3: CASSELGDYEQYF
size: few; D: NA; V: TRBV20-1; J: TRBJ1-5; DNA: TGCAGTGCTCTGGACAGAGACATCAATCAGCCCCAGCATTTT; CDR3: CSALDRDINQPQHF
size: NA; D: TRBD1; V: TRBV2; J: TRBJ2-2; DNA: TGTGCCAGCAGGATGGGACAGTTCTCCGGGGAGCTGTTTTTT; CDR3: CASRMGQFSGELFF
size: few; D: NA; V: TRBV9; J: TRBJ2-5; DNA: TGTGCCAGCAGCGCCGGCAGGGCTTCGGAGACCCAGTACTTC; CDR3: CASSAGRASETQYF
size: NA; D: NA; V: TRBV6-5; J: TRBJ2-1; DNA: TGTGCCAGCAGTCCTGAGGGGGAGGAGCAGTTCTTC; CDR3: CASSPEGEEQFF
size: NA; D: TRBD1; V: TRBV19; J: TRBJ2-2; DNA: TGTGCCAGTCGACAGGGGACCGGGGAGCTGTTTTTT; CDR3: CASRQGTGELFF
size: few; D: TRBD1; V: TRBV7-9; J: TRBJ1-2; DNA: TGTGCCAGCAGCCCTGCGGGGACAGGGCCCGGTTATGGCTACACCTTC; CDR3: CASSPAGTGPGYGYTF
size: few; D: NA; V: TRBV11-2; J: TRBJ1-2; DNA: TGTGCCAGCAGCCTAAAGGGGAGCCGAAGCCAGGGCTACACCTTC; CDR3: CASSLKGSRSQGYTF
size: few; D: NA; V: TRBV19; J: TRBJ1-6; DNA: TGTGCCAGTAGTCCTGACAGCTCCTATAATTCACCCCTCCACTTT; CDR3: CASSPDSSYNSPLHF
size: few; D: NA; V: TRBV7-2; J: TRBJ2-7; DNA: TGTGCCAGCAGCCCCAGGAACTACGAGCAGTACTTC; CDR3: CASSPRNYEQYF
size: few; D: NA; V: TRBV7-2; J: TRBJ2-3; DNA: TGTGCCAGCAGCTTAGTGTCTGCCAGGGCCAGCACAGATACGCAGTATTTT; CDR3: CASSLVSARASTDTQYF